This T cell receptor (beta chain) was identified in a study of blood T cells in healthy people across ages. Study in general: Template-switching capture recovered about one barcoded beta molecule per two T cells.

Then a second PCR, running about 6 to 12 cycles, was carried out with a sample-barcoded 5' primer and a J-beta primer mix. Using its own MiXCR run on the 5' RACE reads, TCRdb lists one record per CDR3 protein. The sample gives hundreds of thousands of distinct CDR3 sequences, 25% of which show up once; roughly a tenth is in the top ten. A few counts support this clonotype. CDR3 size: 13 residues. Germline CDR1 MNHEY, CDR2 SMNVEV (reference sequence). Between the trimmed V and J ends, which lost 3 bases and 5 bases, there was a span of 8 bases. The same data also went into a second study, on T cells of mothers and their children. From that report: Whatever RNA was extracted went entirely into cDNA synthesis, at about 1.5 ug per 15 ul. An overlap that was slightly higher, though non-significant, was seen in related mother-child pairs versus unrelated pairs.

The genes are TRBV27 and TRBJ1-5; D is ambiguous. This clonotype originated in a boy younger than 18 in good health. The sequenced sample consisted of blood. The CDR3 sequence is CASSLDGHQPQHF. In nucleotides, the CDR3 is TGTGCCAGCAGTTTGGACGGTCATCAGCCCCAGCATTTT.